This T cell receptor (beta chain) stems from a study of OX40 agonist ivuxolimab in advanced cancers. Study conclusions and caveats: Clonal expansion was among the lowest in partial responders at 0.1-3.0 mg/kg, especially CD8+.

Remarks on this clone: The antigen is unknown.

Profiling relied on immunoSEQ multiplex PCR, and the TCRdb table lists in-frame clones only, not all of them. The data show roughly 79,000 clones, roughly 90% seen once. Researchers took blood at baseline, on cycle 4 day 1, and on cycle 7 day 1. The sequence was obtained from an adult with an advanced solid tumor such as melanoma, head and neck, liver or kidney cancer. The source material was CD4+ or CD8+ T cells sorted from blood, sampled in a trial of the OX40 agonist ivuxolimab.

CDR3 residues: CASSLGGIYGYTF. The DNA of the CDR3 is TGTGCCAGCAGCTTAGGCGGGATCTATGGCTACACCTTC. V is TRBV7-9 and J is TRBJ1-2, with D unclear. Trimming removed 1 base from V and 4 bases from J, with 7 bases in between. The germline V gene encodes CDR1 SEHNR and CDR2 FQNEAQ (reference sequence). The CDR3 runs to 13 residues.